Listed below are T cell receptor beta chains from one sample, sequenced in a study of T cells after yellow fever vaccination. TCRdb re-analysed the 5' RACE reads in MiXCR, keeping a single row per CDR3 protein. The table has around 100,000 distinct CDR3 sequences, around 5.8% seen once; the top ten hold more than 40%. The sample here was CD8+ T cells sorted from PBMCs, taken 10 days after the yellow fever booster vaccination. These receptors were collected from a man aged 18 to 30 who received the YFV17D yellow fever vaccine. The CDR3 runs from the conserved cysteine through the conserved F or W. A D gene is named only where the DNA matches it firmly. A row's size may be missing; if present it is once, few, many or a size class.

cdr3_nt: TGTGCCAGCAGCGGTTCTTTAGGTGAGCAGTTCTTC
cdr3_aa: CASSGSLGEQFF
clone_size: few
d_call: NA
j_call: TRBJ2-1
v_call: TRBV7-3

cdr3_nt: TGCGCCAGCAGCCAAACTCCCGGACAGGGTGTGGGCTACACCTTC
cdr3_aa: CASSQTPGQGVGYTF
clone_size: few
d_call: TRBD1
j_call: TRBJ1-2
v_call: TRBV4-1

cdr3_nt: TGTGCCAGCAGCTTACGGGCAGGGTCAGGCGAGCAGTACTTC
cdr3_aa: CASSLRAGSGEQYF
clone_size: few
d_call: NA
j_call: TRBJ2-7
v_call: TRBV5-5

cdr3_nt: TGCGCCAGCAGCCAAGACCCTCGACAGATCTACGAGCAGTACTTC
cdr3_aa: CASSQDPRQIYEQYF
clone_size: NA
d_call: NA
j_call: TRBJ2-7
v_call: TRBV4-1

cdr3_nt: TGTGCCAGCAGTTTGGGACAGAGATACAATGAGCAGTTCTTC
cdr3_aa: CASSLGQRYNEQFF
clone_size: many
d_call: TRBD1
j_call: TRBJ2-1
v_call: TRBV27

cdr3_nt: TGCGCCAGCAGCCAAGGGGACAGCCAAGAGACCCAGTACTTC
cdr3_aa: CASSQGDSQETQYF
clone_size: few
d_call: TRBD1
j_call: TRBJ2-5
v_call: TRBV4-1

cdr3_nt: TGTGCCAGCAGCCAATTTCAGGGAGAGACCTACGAGCAGTACTTC
cdr3_aa: CASSQFQGETYEQYF
clone_size: NA
d_call: NA
j_call: TRBJ2-7
v_call: TRBV4-2

cdr3_nt: TGTGCCAGCTCACCACTTTTTCAAGCCTCCCCTTTAGACAATGAGCAGTTCTTC
cdr3_aa: CASSPLFQASPLDNEQFF
clone_size: few
d_call: NA
j_call: TRBJ2-1
v_call: TRBV18

cdr3_nt: TGCAGTGCGCTAGCGGGGGCCGGGACCGGGGAGCTGTTTTTT
cdr3_aa: CSALAGAGTGELFF
clone_size: many
d_call: TRBD2
j_call: TRBJ2-2
v_call: TRBV20-1

cdr3_nt: TGTGCCACCAGCAGGGATCTAATCGACAGACTTAAGCAGTTCTTC
cdr3_aa: CATSRDLIDRLKQFF
clone_size: many
d_call: NA
j_call: TRBJ2-1
v_call: TRBV15

cdr3_nt: TGTGCCAGCAGCGTAGAGGGTTCCGAGGAGGAAAAACTGTTTTTT
cdr3_aa: CASSVEGSEEEKLFF
clone_size: NA
d_call: NA
j_call: TRBJ1-4
v_call: TRBV9

cdr3_nt: TGCAGTGCTAGAGACTACCTTGGCAATGAGCAGTTCTTC
cdr3_aa: CSARDYLGNEQFF
clone_size: NA
d_call: NA
j_call: TRBJ2-1
v_call: TRBV20-1

cdr3_nt: TGTGCCAGCAGCTACGGACTAGCGGGGGGCCTACAAGAGACCCAGTACTTC
cdr3_aa: CASSYGLAGGLQETQYF
clone_size: few
d_call: TRBD2
j_call: TRBJ2-5
v_call: TRBV7-2

cdr3_nt: TGTGCCAGCAGCCAAGATCTCGCGTTTGACGAGCAGTACTTC
cdr3_aa: CASSQDLAFDEQYF
clone_size: NA
d_call: NA
j_call: TRBJ2-7
v_call: TRBV14

cdr3_nt: TGTGCCAGCTCACCCCCTGGGACAGGGGCCCTCTACGAGCAGTACTTC
cdr3_aa: CASSPPGTGALYEQYF
clone_size: few
d_call: TRBD1
j_call: TRBJ2-7
v_call: TRBV18

cdr3_nt: TGCAGTGCCGGCCGGGGCTACAGAGCCCTTGAAGCTTTCTTT
cdr3_aa: CSAGRGYRALEAFF
clone_size: NA
d_call: NA
j_call: TRBJ1-1
v_call: TRBV20-1

cdr3_nt: TGTGCCTGGAGTGGGGGGCCCTACGAGCAGTACTTC
cdr3_aa: CAWSGGPYEQYF
clone_size: few
d_call: NA
j_call: TRBJ2-7
v_call: TRBV30

cdr3_nt: TGTGCCATCAGTGATCTATCCCCTCTGGGCACAGATACGCAGTATTTT
cdr3_aa: CAISDLSPLGTDTQYF
clone_size: few
d_call: NA
j_call: TRBJ2-3
v_call: TRBV10-3

cdr3_nt: TGTGCCAGCAGCCAAGATACGGGTCTTGAGCAGTTCTTC
cdr3_aa: CASSQDTGLEQFF
clone_size: NA
d_call: NA
j_call: TRBJ2-1
v_call: TRBV3-1

cdr3_nt: TGCAGTGCCCCGTCTCCCCGGACAGAGTCCACTGAAGCTTTCTTT
cdr3_aa: CSAPSPRTESTEAFF
clone_size: many
d_call: NA
j_call: TRBJ1-1
v_call: TRBV20-1

cdr3_nt: TGTGCCAGCAGTTACGGGCCAGGGGGCAGCAATCAGCCCCAGCATTTT
cdr3_aa: CASSYGPGGSNQPQHF
clone_size: few
d_call: TRBD1
j_call: TRBJ1-5
v_call: TRBV6-5

cdr3_nt: TGCAGCGTTGATACGACAGAGGGGAACACTGAAGCTTTCTTT
cdr3_aa: CSVDTTEGNTEAFF
clone_size: many
d_call: NA
j_call: TRBJ1-1
v_call: TRBV29-1

cdr3_nt: TGCAGTGCTAGTCACCCCCGCGAAGACAGGGGGATTGGAAACACCATATATTTT
cdr3_aa: CSASHPREDRGIGNTIYF
clone_size: few
d_call: TRBD1
j_call: TRBJ1-3
v_call: TRBV20-1

cdr3_nt: TGCGCCAGCAGCTGGGCGATAGCGGGGGAGTCCTACAATGAGCAGTTCTTC
cdr3_aa: CASSWAIAGESYNEQFF
clone_size: NA
d_call: TRBD2
j_call: TRBJ2-1
v_call: TRBV5-1

cdr3_nt: TGCAGCGCTAGAGGCGGACAGGGGGCCGTCTATGGCTACACCTTC
cdr3_aa: CSARGGQGAVYGYTF
clone_size: NA
d_call: TRBD1
j_call: TRBJ1-2
v_call: TRBV20-1

cdr3_nt: TGCGCCAGCAGCCGCAGGCCCTGGAATCAGCCCCAGCATTTT
cdr3_aa: CASSRRPWNQPQHF
clone_size: few
d_call: NA
j_call: TRBJ1-5
v_call: TRBV4-1

cdr3_nt: TGCAGTGCTTTAACAGGGGTGGCCAAAAACATTCAGTACTTC
cdr3_aa: CSALTGVAKNIQYF
clone_size: NA
d_call: TRBD1
j_call: TRBJ2-4
v_call: TRBV20-1

cdr3_nt: TGCAGTGCTCCGGTTGGGGAACATCAGCCCCAGCATTTT
cdr3_aa: CSAPVGEHQPQHF
clone_size: few
d_call: NA
j_call: TRBJ1-5
v_call: TRBV20-1

cdr3_nt: TGTGCCAGTCTCCAGCCAGTGGTAACCACCTCTGGGGCCAACGTCCTGACTTTC
cdr3_aa: CASLQPVVTTSGANVLTF
clone_size: few
d_call: NA
j_call: TRBJ2-6
v_call: TRBV19

cdr3_nt: TGCAGCGTTGTAGGGGTGAACACCGGGGAGCTGTTTTTT
cdr3_aa: CSVVGVNTGELFF
clone_size: many
d_call: NA
j_call: TRBJ2-2
v_call: TRBV29-1

cdr3_nt: TGCGCCAGCAGCCAGCCGGGACAGGGAACTAATGAAAAACTGTTTTTT
cdr3_aa: CASSQPGQGTNEKLFF
clone_size: NA
d_call: TRBD1
j_call: TRBJ1-4
v_call: TRBV4-1

cdr3_nt: TGTGCCAGCAGTTACGGGGGCAAGAACACTGAAGCTTTCTTT
cdr3_aa: CASSYGGKNTEAFF
clone_size: few
d_call: NA
j_call: TRBJ1-1
v_call: TRBV6-5

cdr3_nt: TGCGCCAGCAGCCGGGTGGGGCAGGAGATCGCCGGGGAGCTGTTTTTT
cdr3_aa: CASSRVGQEIAGELFF
clone_size: NA
d_call: NA
j_call: TRBJ2-2
v_call: TRBV4-1

cdr3_nt: TGTGCCAGCAGCTCGTACTTGCGGGGGCTGGTCGGGGAGCTGTTTTTT
cdr3_aa: CASSSYLRGLVGELFF
clone_size: few
d_call: NA
j_call: TRBJ2-2
v_call: TRBV7-8

cdr3_nt: TGTGCCAGCAGTTTACCAGGGACTAATTCACCCCTCCACTTT
cdr3_aa: CASSLPGTNSPLHF
clone_size: few
d_call: NA
j_call: TRBJ1-6
v_call: TRBV27

cdr3_nt: TGCAGCGTTGAAACCGGACAGGCCACCTACGAGCAGTACTTC
cdr3_aa: CSVETGQATYEQYF
clone_size: NA
d_call: TRBD1
j_call: TRBJ2-7
v_call: TRBV29-1

cdr3_nt: TGTGCCAGCAGTACCCGGACAGGGAACACTGAAGCTTTCTTT
cdr3_aa: CASSTRTGNTEAFF
clone_size: few
d_call: TRBD1
j_call: TRBJ1-1
v_call: TRBV12-3/TRBV12-4

cdr3_nt: TGCGCCAGCAGCGGGTCGGGAACAACAGTTTTTAAATCCTTCAATCAGCCCCAGCATTTT
cdr3_aa: CASSGSGTTVFKSFNQPQHF
clone_size: few
d_call: NA
j_call: TRBJ1-5
v_call: TRBV5-1

cdr3_nt: TGTGCCAGCAGTCCGCAGGGGGCGAGGGACGAGCAGTACTTC
cdr3_aa: CASSPQGARDEQYF
clone_size: NA
d_call: TRBD1
j_call: TRBJ2-7
v_call: TRBV12-3/TRBV12-4